The rows below give T cell receptor beta chains drawn from one sample of a study of Graves' ophthalmopathy and Graves' hyperthyroidism. Using its own MiXCR run on the multiplex PCR reads, TCRdb lists one record per CDR3 protein. The sample records 350,000 to 400,000 distinct CDR3 sequences, around 16% being singletons. What was sequenced was peripheral blood. The source of these receptors is a woman between 18 and 29 years old with Graves' ophthalmopathy. The CDR3 runs from the conserved cysteine through the conserved F or W. The D gene is left open where the match is weak. Size values are once, few and many counts, or a class for expanded clones, and some rows have none.

TRBV6-2/TRBV6-3	TRBJ2-5	.	many	TGTGCCAGCAATTTCAGGGCCCAAGAGACCCAGTACTTC	CASNFRAQETQYF
TRBV7-2	TRBJ2-7	TRBD2	few	TGTGCCAGCAGCTTAGTTGCGGGAGCCTACGAGCAGTACTTC	CASSLVAGAYEQYF
TRBV2	TRBJ2-2	.	many	TGTGCCAGCGGAGGTCGGGTCGAGGGCACCGGGGAGCTGTTTTTT	CASGGRVEGTGELFF
TRBV6-6	TRBJ2-7	.	many	TGTGCCAGCAGTTCGCATCCCACCATCCAGGAGCGTCCTGGCTCCTACGAGCAGTACTTC	CASSSHPTIQERPGSYEQYF
TRBV6-1	TRBJ1-1	TRBD1	few	TGTGCCAGCAGCGACCACATTGACAGGGGACGTGAAGCTTTCTTT	CASSDHIDRGREAFF
TRBV6-5	TRBJ2-7	.	.	TGTGCCAGCAGTTACCAGAGGGCTTACGAGCAGTACTTC	CASSYQRAYEQYF
TRBV2	TRBJ1-1	.	.	TGTGCCAGCAGTGACGGGGGCAGGTCAGCTTTCTTT	CASSDGGRSAFF
TRBV27	TRBJ2-5	TRBD2	medium-sized	TGTGCCAGCAGTTTTCTGCAGGGAGGGCAAGAGACCCAGTACTTC	CASSFLQGGQETQYF
TRBV7-9	TRBJ2-5	.	.	TGTGCCAGCAGCTTGGACACCGGACAAGAGACCCAGTACTTC	CASSLDTGQETQYF
TRBV11-2	TRBJ2-7	.	many	TGTGCCAGCAGCTTAGCGTCCGGATACTACGAGCAGTACTTC	CASSLASGYYEQYF